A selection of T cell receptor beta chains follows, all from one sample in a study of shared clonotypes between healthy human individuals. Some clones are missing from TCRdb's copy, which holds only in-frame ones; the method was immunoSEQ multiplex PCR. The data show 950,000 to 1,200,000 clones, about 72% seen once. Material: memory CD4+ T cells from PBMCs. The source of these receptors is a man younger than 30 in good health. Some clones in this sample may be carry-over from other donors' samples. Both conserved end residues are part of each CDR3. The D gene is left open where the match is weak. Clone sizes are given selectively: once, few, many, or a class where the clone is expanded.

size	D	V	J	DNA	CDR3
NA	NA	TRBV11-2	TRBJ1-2	TGTGCCAGCAGCCGAGGAACGGTTACCTATGGCTACACCTTC	CASSRGTVTYGYTF
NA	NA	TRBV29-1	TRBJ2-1	TGCAGTACCGAGGTTATGGCTAGCGACGATGAGCAGTTCTTC	CSTEVMASDDEQFF
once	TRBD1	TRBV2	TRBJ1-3	TGTGCCAGCAGGGACAGGCGCTCTGGAAACACCATATATTTT	CASRDRRSGNTIYF
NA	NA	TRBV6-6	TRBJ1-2	TGTGCCAGCTGCGGGGGGGGCTATGGCTACACCTTC	CASCGGGYGYTF
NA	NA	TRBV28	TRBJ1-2	TGTGCCAGCAGTTTCTGGGGATTGAACTATGGCTACACCTTC	CASSFWGLNYGYTF
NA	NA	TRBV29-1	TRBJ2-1	TGCAGCGTTGACCTGGACAATGAGCAGTTCTTC	CSVDLDNEQFF
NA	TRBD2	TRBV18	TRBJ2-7	TGTGCCAGCTCACCAGGCGTAGCGGGACCCTACGAGCAGTACTTC	CASSPGVAGPYEQYF
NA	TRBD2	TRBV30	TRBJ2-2	TGTGCCTGGGGACTAGCGGGCACCGGGGAGCTGTTTTTT	CAWGLAGTGELFF
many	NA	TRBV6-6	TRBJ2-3	TGTGCCAGCAGTTACAGGACCGGCACAGATACGCAGTATTTT	CASSYRTGTDTQYF
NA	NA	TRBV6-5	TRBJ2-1	TGTGCCAGCAGCCTACCACTTCGGGTCCACAATGAGCAGTTCTTC	CASSLPLRVHNEQFF
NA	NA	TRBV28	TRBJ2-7	TGTGCCAGCAGTTTACTAAACTACGAGCAGTACTTC	CASSLLNYEQYF
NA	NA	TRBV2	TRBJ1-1	TGTGCCAGCAGTGAATATATGTCTACGTCAGCTTTCTTT	CASSEYMSTSAFF
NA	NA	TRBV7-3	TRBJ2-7	TGTGCCAGCAGCCCCTTGATCTCGGCAGTCGGGCAGTACTTC	CASSPLISAVGQYF
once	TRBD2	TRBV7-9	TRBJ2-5	TGTGCCAGCAGCCCCTCTAGCGGGAGATGGGAGACCCAGTACTTC	CASSPSSGRWETQYF
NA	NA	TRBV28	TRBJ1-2	TGTGCCAGCGCCAAGGGGCGAGACTATGGCTACACCTTC	CASAKGRDYGYTF
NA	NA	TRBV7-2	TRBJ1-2	TGTGCCAGCAGCTTAGTTACAGGTGATTATGGCTACACCTTC	CASSLVTGDYGYTF
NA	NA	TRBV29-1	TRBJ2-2	TGCAGCGTGACCATCTGGGGACAGAACACCGGGGAGCTGTTTTTT	CSVTIWGQNTGELFF
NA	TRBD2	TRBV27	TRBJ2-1	TGTGCCAGCAGTTCGATACTAGCGAGATACAATGAGCAGTTCTTC	CASSSILARYNEQFF